This TCR beta chain was captured in a study of blood T cell repertoires in COVID-19. Study summary: Nucleic acid was either cDNA or gDNA, and it came from T cells, B-cell-depleted T cells, or PBMCs.

Here immunoSEQ multiplex PCR was the method, and the copy in TCRdb shows in-frame clones only, minus some. The sample has about 45,000 clones; roughly 87% are singletons. The germline V gene has CDR1 MDHEN and CDR2 SYDVKM. The CDR3 is made up of 17 amino acids. V trimming: 6 bases; J trimming: 0 bases; junction bases outside the gene matches: 11. The source is an elderly woman in a cohort sampled during active or convalescent COVID-19. The rearrangement joins TRBV28 to TRBJ1-5, with 7 bases matching TRBD1. The sample consisted of peripheral blood. The CDR3 DNA is TGTGCCAGCAGGGGGGCCCGGGACAGATATAGCAATCAGCCCCAGCATTTT. Amino acid sequence: CASRGARDRYSNQPQHF.